This T cell receptor (beta chain) was obtained from a study of blood T cell repertoires in COVID-19. Trimming stripped 3 bases from V and 3 bases from J, with 9 bases between. The CDR3 covers 14 residues. From germline, CDR1 is MDHEN and CDR2 SYDVKM. Study processing details: Estimation of nucleated cell counts relied on the amplification of reference gene primers. Clones were read by immunoSEQ multiplex PCR, and TCRdb kept only the in-frame ones, dropping some. The V and J calls and clone size were taken over from that table, and D and trimming were inferred from the DNA. In the table there are roughly 180,000 clones, roughly 81% of which are singletons.

This rearrangement joins TRBV28 to TRBJ1-3; D uncertain. Specimen: peripheral blood. The TCR originated in a man in his forties who had recovered from COVID-19. The CDR3 bases are TGTGCCAGCAGTTTCGGGGTTAATGGAAACACCATATATTTT. This gives the protein CASSFGVNGNTIYF.